This T cell receptor (beta chain) came from a study of blood T cell repertoires in COVID-19. Background on the study: The study drew acute and convalescent COVID-19 samples from the United States, Italy and Spain.

Original analysis: Amplification of reference gene primers was used by the study to estimate nucleated cell counts. Profiling relied on immunoSEQ multiplex PCR, and the TCRdb table lists in-frame clones only, not all of them. V and J calls and clone size are those listed in that table; D and trimming were worked out from the DNA. This sample yields 450,000 or so clones, of which around 90% are seen a single time; approximately 0.92% belongs to the top ten. CDR1 and CDR2 (germline): SGHTA, FQGNSA. The CDR3 consists of 14 residues. V shed 4 bases and J 4 bases; nucleotides not matched to a gene: 4. Patients in Seattle were enrolled during active infection, then followed longitudinally.

The sample taken for sequencing was peripheral blood. The TCR originated in a man younger than 30 with COVID-19, enrolled during active disease. The chain employs TRBV7-2 and TRBJ2-5; 9 bases match TRBD2. CDR3 protein: CASSSGLALETQYF. For the CDR3, the DNA is TGTGCCAGCAGCTCGGGACTAGCCCTAGAGACCCAGTACTTC.